Sequencing of this TCR beta chain was carried out in a study of T cell responses to AZD1222 COVID-19 vaccine. The protocol was immunoSEQ multiplex PCR, while the TCRdb copy is restricted to in-frame clones and leaves out a portion. The sample shows some 150,000 clones, 85% to 95% of them seen only once. Sample: peripheral blood, taken on day 0 of AZD1222 vaccination. The clonotype comes from an adult in good health.

CDR3: CASSYPEGQGYGYTF. In nucleotides, the CDR3 is TGTGCCAGCAGTTACCCCGAAGGACAGGGGTATGGCTACACCTTC. The rearrangement links TRBV6-2 or TRBV6-3 to TRBJ1-2, with 9 bases aligning to TRBD1. The CDR3 extends over 15 amino acids. Unmatched junction bases numbered 6, after V lost 2 bases and J lost 5 bases. In germline, CDR1 is MNHEY, CDR2 SVGEGT.